Below are 32 T cell receptor beta chains sequenced from a single sample in a study of blood T cell repertoires in COVID-19. Libraries were prepared by immunoSEQ multiplex PCR; TCRdb keeps only in-frame clonotypes and omits some of them. The sample records some 370,000 clones, around 83% being singletons. Sequenced input: PBMCs or T cells enriched from blood (not recorded which). The receptors were sampled from a woman in her fifties or sixties who had recovered from COVID-19.

J is TRBJ2-7 and V is TRBV6-5, with D perhaps matching TRBD1 (5 bases). Trimming took 4 bases from V and 2 from J, leaving 6 bases between them. Germline V gives CDR1 MNHEY, CDR2 SVGAGI. The CDR3 consists of 12 residues. CDR3 sequence: CASSLQAYEQYF. CDR3 nucleotides: TGTGCCAGCAGTTTACAGGCCTACGAGCAGTACTTC.

The J gene is TRBJ1-2, the V gene TRBV29-1; tentative D call: TRBD1 (6 bases). Germline V gene data show CDR1 as SQVTM and CDR2 as ANQGSEA. With 2 bases removed from V and 3 bases from J, the gap between germline ends came to 10 bases. The CDR3 has 13 amino acids. The CDR3 bases are TGCAGCGTTGAAATGCAGGGGTACTATGGCTACACCTTC. This sequence encodes CSVEMQGYYGYTF.

The CDR3 reads CASSRDNYEQYF. The CDR3 nucleotides are TGTGCCAGCAGTCGCGATAACTACGAGCAGTACTTC. This chain joins TRBV3-1 (or the pseudogene TRBV3-2) and TRBJ2-7; D call uncertain. Trimming left V 6 bases short and J 3 bases short, with 9 bases between. This CDR3 spans 12 amino acids. Germline assignment: CDR1 LGHDT and CDR2 YNNKEL (reference sequence).

The CDR3 loop reads CATSRERGQGSLHF. CDR3 sequence (DNA): TGTGCCACCAGCAGAGAGAGGGGACAAGGATCCCTCCACTTT. This chain uses TRBV15 with TRBJ1-6, with a weak D call TRBD1 (6 bases). Germline V gene sequence: CDR1 LNHNV, CDR2 YYDKDF (reference sequence). This CDR3 is 14 amino acids long. V was shortened by 0 bases and J by 14 bases, with 14 bases between the two germline ends.

This clone was detected only a few times. This CDR3 reads CASSQDRTGGGETQYF. CDR3 sequence (DNA): TGTGCCAGCAGCCAAGATAGGACAGGGGGCGGGGAGACCCAGTACTTC. This chain uses TRBV3-1 (or the pseudogene TRBV3-2) with TRBJ2-5; 11 nucleotides align to TRBD1. The trim removed 0 bases at V and 5 bases at J, leaving 5 bases unmatched. CDR1 and CDR2 from the germline V gene are LGHDT and YNNKEL (reference sequence). This CDR3 has 16 amino acids.

This clone has at least ten counts. This sequence joins TRBV7-2 and TRBJ1-6; D gene unclear. This CDR3 spans 14 amino acids. Germline CDR1 is SGHTA and CDR2 is FQGNSA. V lost 1 base, J lost 10 bases, and 11 bases lay in between. The CDR3 DNA sequence: TGTGCCAGCAGCTTAGTAGAATTTAAGTCACCCCTCCACTTT. Its protein product is CASSLVEFKSPLHF. Filled out from reference TRBV7-2 and TRBJ1-6, the complete variable domain reads GAGVSQSPSNKVTEKGKDVELRCDPISGHTALYWYRQSLGQGLEFLIYFQGNSAPDKSGLPSDRFSAERTGGSVSTLTIQRTQQEDSAVYLCASSLVEFKSPLHFGNGTRLTVT.

J is TRBJ2-5 and V is TRBV25-1; 7 bases are a match to TRBD2. V lost 1 base, J lost 1 base, and 6 bases stayed unmatched. The germline V gene has CDR1 MGHDK and CDR2 SYGVNS. This CDR3 comprises 16 residues. The CDR3 bases are TGTGCCAGCAGTGAATTGGGGGGGGGACTCCAAGAGACCCAGTACTTC. The encoded protein is CASSELGGGLQETQYF.

J is TRBJ1-1 and V is TRBV5-1; the match to TRBD1 covers 7 bases. The J segment lost 5 bases and the V segment lost 0 bases, leaving 10 bases of the junction unmatched. This CDR3 spans 16 amino acids. CDR1 and CDR2 (germline): SGHRS, YFSETQ. CDR3 region: CASSLEGARGYTEAFF. Written as DNA, the CDR3 is TGCGCCAGCAGCTTGGAGGGGGCGAGGGGATATACTGAAGCTTTCTTT.

A few counts support this clone. The rearrangement joins TRBV27 to TRBJ1-5, with TRBD1 matching 7 bases. CDR1 and CDR2 (germline): MNHEY, SMNVEV (reference sequence). J lost 6 bases, V lost 5 bases, and 13 bases had no gene match. The CDR3 spans 16 residues. The CDR3 here is CASSPRAAGGSQPQHF. The DNA of the CDR3 is TGTGCCAGCAGTCCACGAGCCGCAGGGGGTAGTCAGCCCCAGCATTTT.

The CDR3 loop is CASSSPPRGAGNQETQYF. For the CDR3, the DNA is TGTGCCAGCAGCTCCCCCCCCCGGGGTGCGGGAAACCAAGAGACCCAGTACTTC. The chain couples TRBV5-4 to TRBJ2-5, with D perhaps matching TRBD2 (6 bases). Germline loops: CDR1 SGHNT, CDR2 YYREEE (reference sequence). With 3 bases removed from V and 0 bases from J, the gap between germline ends came to 21 bases. The CDR3 contains 18 residues.

The gene calls are TRBV11-2 and TRBJ1-1; 7 nucleotides match TRBD1. V gave up 1 base and J gave up 8 bases; unmatched junction bases: 4. CDR3 size: 13 residues. From germline, CDR1 is SGHAT and CDR2 FQNNGV. CDR3 in DNA: TGTGCCAGCAGCTTAGTTGAGGGGGCGGAAGCTTTCTTT. This codes for CASSLVEGAEAFF.

The table lists this clone with a count of one. The V call is TRBV30, the J call TRBJ2-7; D call uncertain. The V end was cut by 2 bases, the J end by 9 bases, with 11 bases between. Per germline, CDR1 GTSNPN and CDR2 SVGIG (reference sequence). The CDR3 runs to 11 residues. The CDR3 loop reads CAWSSLEWQYF. In DNA, the CDR3 is TGTGCCTGGAGTTCCCTAGAGTGGCAGTACTTC.

This clone was counted a few times. The chain uses TRBV5-8 and TRBJ1-5, with TRBD1 as a possible D gene (6 bases). The CDR3 sequence is 16 residues long. The V and J ends lost 3 bases and 0 bases respectively, with 13 bases between them. Germline assignment: CDR1 SGHTS and CDR2 YDEGEE. CDR3 nucleotides: TGTGCCAGCAGCTCGACAGGTGATTATAGCAATCAGCCCCAGCATTTT. This codes for CASSSTGDYSNQPQHF.

The genes are TRBV4-3 and TRBJ1-6; possible D gene TRBD1, 6 bases. There are 15 residues in the CDR3. Germline V gene lookup returns CDR1 LGHNA and CDR2 YSLEER. V was pared by 1 base and J by 10 bases, with 14 bases between. This chain's CDR3 is CASSQGVRGGSPLHF. CDR3 in DNA: TGCGCCAGCAGCCAAGGGGTGAGGGGGGGCTCACCCCTCCACTTT.

This clone appeared a few times. This sequence joins TRBV6-2 or TRBV6-3 and TRBJ2-7, with TRBD2 identical over 12 bases. The CDR3 contains 21 residues. CDR1 is MNHEY, CDR2 SVGEGT, per germline. After removal of 6 bases from V and 4 bases from J, the junction contained 25 bases not matched to a gene. The CDR3 DNA reads as TGTGCCAGCAGCTCCGGACGAACCCTCGGGCTAGCGGGAGGGTCAGCGTACGAGCAGTACTTC. Protein sequence: CASSSGRTLGLAGGSAYEQYF.

The V gene is TRBV5-1, the J gene TRBJ2-1, with D possibly matching TRBD2 (6 bases). The CDR3 spans 16 residues. Deletions cut 5 bases from V and 0 bases from J, with 15 bases between. Germline-derived CDR1 and CDR2 are SGHRS and YFSETQ. CDR3 sequence (DNA): TGCGCCAGCAGTCCAGGCGATAGCGGCTCCTACAATGAGCAGTTCTTC. Its protein is CASSPGDSGSYNEQFF.

The J gene is TRBJ2-2, the V gene TRBV5-1, with TRBD2 matching over 8 bases. V dropped 0 bases and J dropped 5; count of bases not matched to a gene: 12. The CDR3 has 18 amino acids. Looked up from germline, CDR1 is SGHRS and CDR2 is YFSETQ. DNA of the CDR3: TGCGCCAGCAGCTTGGGGTTAGCGGGGCCCCCCGGGACCGGGGAGCTGTTTTTT. Translation gives CASSLGLAGPPGTGELFF.

This rearrangement joins TRBV7-8 to TRBJ1-3, with TRBD1 identical over 10 bases. The CDR3 runs to 17 residues. V was clipped by 2 bases and J by 2 bases; unmatched bases: 6. The germline CDR1 and CDR2 sequences are SGHVS and FQNEAQ. In DNA form, the CDR3 reads TGTGCCAGCAGCTTAAGGCCGACAGGGGGCACTGGAAACACCATATATTTT. The encoded protein is CASSLRPTGGTGNTIYF.

The chain employs TRBV19 and TRBJ2-7, with TRBD1 as a possible D gene (6 bases). CDR3 size: 15 residues. From germline, CDR1 is LNHDA and CDR2 SQIVND (reference sequence). V lost 4 bases to trimming and J lost 6 bases, with 19 bases between them. The CDR3, as DNA: TGTGCCAGTAGTAGGGACATCCTCGATGTAGGCGAGCAGTACTTC. As protein: CASSRDILDVGEQYF. Full variable domain (remainder filled in from reference TRBV19 and TRBJ2-7): DGGITQSPKYLFRKEGQNVTLSCEQNLNHDAMYWYRQDPGQGLRLIYYSQIVNDFQKGDIAEGYSVSREKKESFPLTVTSAQKNPTAFYLCASSRDILDVGEQYFGPGTRLTVT.

The gene calls are TRBV9 and TRBJ1-3, with 11 nucleotides matching TRBD1. The germline V gene has CDR1 SGDLS and CDR2 YYNGEE. The CDR3 extends over 20 amino acids. Trimming at V came to 1 base and at J to 0 bases, leaving 12 bases not matched to a gene. The CDR3 loop reads CASSVSSWSGTGGSGNTIYF. The CDR3 DNA reads TGTGCCAGCAGCGTATCTAGCTGGAGTGGGACAGGGGGCTCTGGAAACACCATATATTTT.

The chain links TRBV28 to TRBJ1-2; D unresolved. Germline V gene data show CDR1 as MDHEN and CDR2 as SYDVKM. Trimming removed 5 bases at V and 8 bases at J, with 9 bases between. The CDR3 spans 11 residues. The CDR3 DNA reads as TGTGCCAGCAGTGATCTCAGGGGCTACACCTTC. Encoded protein: CASSDLRGYTF.

This chain uses TRBV7-3 with TRBJ1-2, with D perhaps TRBD1 (6 bases). This CDR3 spans 13 amino acids. The germline V and J ends were trimmed by 4 bases and 8 bases, with 14 bases remaining between them. Germline V gives CDR1 SGHTA, CDR2 FQGTGA. In nucleotides, the CDR3 is TGTGCCAGCAGCTCGGGACAAGGCTTGGGCTACACCTTC. It encodes CASSSGQGLGYTF.

The chain's CDR3 is CASSKEAGGLYNEQFF. The CDR3 DNA sequence: TGCGCCAGCAGCAAAGAAGCGGGGGGGCTGTACAATGAGCAGTTCTTC. The gene calls are TRBV5-1 and TRBJ2-1; 10 bases match TRBD2. V lost 4 bases and J lost 4; bases outside the gene matches: 8. The CDR3 consists of 16 residues. Germline V gene data show CDR1 as SGHRS and CDR2 as YFSETQ.

This clone appeared a few times. CDR3 loop: CASRPGGGGEAFF. In DNA form, the CDR3 reads TGTGCCAGCAGACCCGGGGGGGGTGGAGAAGCTTTCTTT. The rearrangement uses TRBV6-5 and TRBJ1-1; D might be TRBD1 (5 bases). Per the germline V gene, CDR1 is MNHEY and CDR2 is SVGAGI. This CDR3 is built from 13 residues. Between the trimmed V and J ends, which lost 6 bases and 8 bases, there was a span of 16 bases.

This clone was picked up one time. The CDR3: CASSSGTSDRSSYEQYF. The CDR3 DNA follows: TGCGCCAGCAGCTCGGGGACTAGCGACCGGAGCTCCTACGAGCAGTACTTC. J is TRBJ2-7 and V is TRBV5-1, with TRBD2 matching over 10 bases. The CDR3 extends over 17 amino acids. With V trimmed by 3 bases and J by 0 bases, 9 bases remained unmatched. CDR1 SGHRS and CDR2 YFSETQ come from the germline V gene.

The CDR3 protein is CASSYSSGGIRPTANYGYTF. Here the CDR3 DNA reads TGTGCCAGCAGTTACTCGTCGGGGGGTATCCGTCCAACCGCTAACTATGGCTACACCTTC. J is TRBJ1-2 and V is TRBV6-2 or TRBV6-3, with D possibly being TRBD1 (5 bases). The germline V gene encodes CDR1 MNHEY and CDR2 SVGEGT. V was cut by 0 bases and J by 0 bases, with 23 bases left in between. The CDR3 extends over 20 amino acids.

With regard to this clone: This clone may be a read error of a much larger clone one base away. The chain combines TRBV10-3 with TRBJ1-1, with TRBD1 as a possible D gene (5 bases). The germline gives CDR1 ENHRY, CDR2 SYGVKD. Trimming removed 4 bases from V and 0 bases from J, with 6 bases in between. This CDR3 is built from 13 residues. The CDR3 here is CAISVQVNTEAFF. The CDR3 region has the DNA TGTGCCATCAGTGTACAGGTGAACACTGAAGCTTTCTTT.

CDR3 DNA: TGTGCCAGCAGCCCCAACGGTGGGCTTCTCTATGGCTACACCTTC. As protein: CASSPNGGLLYGYTF. The V and J genes are TRBV7-2 and TRBJ1-2, with no clear D. Germline V gene sequence: CDR1 SGHTA, CDR2 FQGNSA. The length of the CDR3 is 15 residues. V was pared by 5 bases and J by 4 bases, with 17 bases between.

Note on this clone: The sample carries other DNA sequences with the same CDR3. The chain is built from TRBV18 and TRBJ2-7, with TRBD1 identical over 9 bases. The V segment lost 3 bases and the J segment 4 bases; nucleotides outside the gene matches: 4. Germline V gene data show CDR1 as KGHSH and CDR2 as LQKENI. The CDR3 extends over 14 amino acids. CDR3 protein: CASSPPTGGYEQYF. CDR3 DNA: TGTGCCAGCTCACCCCCGACAGGGGGTTACGAGCAGTACTTC.

This clone was detected only a few times. The chain employs TRBV19 and TRBJ1-5, with 7 bases that match TRBD1. Germline CDR1 and CDR2: LNHDA and SQIVND (reference sequence). The CDR3 covers 13 residues. The trim removed 7 bases at V and 4 bases at J, leaving 4 bases unmatched. For the CDR3, the DNA is TGTGCCAGTAAGGGGGCTAGAAATCAGCCCCAGCATTTT. This gives the protein CASKGARNQPQHF.

This clone was counted only a few times. The CDR3 region is CASSIKESKRGYTF. The CDR3 nucleotides read TGTGCCAGTAGTATAAAGGAGTCAAAGCGGGGCTACACCTTC. V is TRBV19 and J is TRBJ1-2, with D unclear. The germline gives CDR1 LNHDA, CDR2 SQIVND (reference sequence). The V end was cut by 2 bases, the J end by 8 bases, with 15 bases between. The CDR3 sequence is 14 residues long.

This clone was observed a few times. The chain recombines TRBV13 with TRBJ1-1, with TRBD1 as a possible D gene (6 bases). The CDR3 covers 12 residues. Germline CDR1 reads PRHDT; CDR2 reads FYEKMQ (reference sequence). V shed 5 bases and J shed 10 bases, with 14 bases lying between them. This chain's CDR3 is CASSPPNRVAFF. The CDR3, as DNA: TGTGCCAGCAGCCCACCGAACAGGGTAGCTTTCTTT.